The source of this T cell receptor (beta chain) is a study of esophageal squamous cell carcinoma under preoperative chemotherapy. Time point described: after preoperative PTX-NDP chemotherapy. Paclitaxel-nedaplatin chemotherapy was given to patients ahead of their surgery. With 2 bases removed from V and 15 bases from J, the gap between germline ends came to 10 bases. The CDR3 consists of 11 residues. The germline V gene has CDR1 MNHEY and CDR2 SVGAGI. MiXCR, run by TCRdb on the PCR reads, gives a single entry per CDR3 protein. The table includes about 32,000 distinct CDR3 sequences, around 50% detected once.

The chain recombines TRBV6-5 with TRBJ1-4; D not resolved. The biological material was taken from a patient given preoperative chemotherapy. The receptor was isolated from a human donor with esophageal squamous cell carcinoma. The donor label of this sample is uncertain. CDR3 in DNA: TGTGCCAGCAGTTACGGGGATGTGATGTTTTTT. Translated: CASSYGDVMFF.